This T cell receptor (beta chain) stems from a study of T cell responses to AZD1222 COVID-19 vaccine. Whole-study results and caveats: Nearly half of spike-specific TCRs reportedly target unmutated variant regions.

Method: immunoSEQ multiplex PCR; TCRdb's copy keeps in-frame clones and lacks some. The table lists over 100,000 clones, over 90% of them singletons. This clone was picked up one time. Its target is unknown. V lost 5 bases to trimming and J lost 9 bases; unmatched junction nucleotides: 8. Germline lookup yields CDR1 MDHEN and CDR2 SYDVKM. This CDR3 has 14 amino acids. The chain employs TRBV28 and TRBJ2-4, with 9 bases fitting TRBD1. The starting material was peripheral blood, obtained on day 0 of AZD1222 vaccination. This receptor was obtained from an adult in good health. The CDR3 loop is CASSPLSQGAIQYF. The CDR3 nucleotides are TGTGCCAGCAGTCCCTTGTCACAGGGGGCCATTCAGTACTTC.